Following are 8 T cell receptor beta chains from one sample sequenced in a study of blood T cell repertoires in COVID-19. The repertoire was sequenced with immunoSEQ multiplex PCR; TCRdb's copy has only in-frame clones and lacks some. The data hold fewer than 120,000 clones, with more than 75% observed a single time. The sample taken for sequencing was peripheral blood. Every receptor here comes from a woman between 45 and 60 years old with acute or convalescent COVID-19.

The chain is built from TRBV6-5 and TRBJ2-5; TRBD2 matches at 12 bases. The CDR3 length is 15 residues. The V and J ends lost 8 bases and 7 bases, in that order; junction bases with no gene match: 11. Germline V gene lookup returns CDR1 MNHEY and CDR2 SVGAGI. The CDR3 spells CASGGLAGGPGTQYF. CDR3 sequence (DNA): TGTGCCAGCGGAGGGCTAGCGGGAGGGCCCGGGACCCAGTACTTC.

This clone was seen once. CDR3 in amino acids: CASIRELTGNEQFF. In nucleotides, the CDR3 is TGTGCCAGCATTAGGGAGTTGACGGGTAATGAGCAGTTCTTC. The chain couples TRBV2 to TRBJ2-1; weak D call: TRBD2 (5 bases). Trimming left V 7 bases short and J 7 bases short, with 17 bases between. CDR3 length equals 14 residues. Germline CDR1 and CDR2: SNHLY and FYNNEI. Full variable domain (rest looked up from reference TRBV2 and TRBJ2-1): EPEVTQTPSHQVTQMGQEVILRCVPISNHLYFYWYRQILGQKVEFLVSFYNNEISEKSEIFDDQFSVERPDGSNFTLKIRSTKLEDSAMYFCASIRELTGNEQFFGPGTRLTVL.

The chain links TRBV2 to TRBJ2-5; 10 nucleotides agree with TRBD2. V lost 3 bases, J lost 1 base, and 8 bases stayed unmatched. The CDR3 is made up of 17 amino acids. Germline CDR1 is SNHLY and CDR2 is FYNNEI. In nucleotides, the CDR3 is TGTGCCAGCAGTGAGGGTGTAGCGGGAGGACCCCAAGAGACCCAGTACTTC. Its protein is CASSEGVAGGPQETQYF.

The rearrangement joins TRBV5-1 to TRBJ2-1; TRBD2 aligns across 10 bases. CDR1 SGHRS and CDR2 YFSETQ come from the germline V gene. J gave up 7 bases and V 0 bases, and 7 bases lay outside the gene matches. CDR3 length: 16 residues. In DNA form, the CDR3 reads TGCGCCAGCAGCTTGGAAACTAGCGGGATCGGAAATGAGCAGTTCTTC. Translated: CASSLETSGIGNEQFF.

The chain couples TRBV28 to TRBJ1-2, with a weak D call TRBD1 (6 bases). Germline loops: CDR1 MDHEN, CDR2 SYDVKM. The CDR3 spans 14 residues. V was clipped by 3 bases and J by 2 bases, with 10 bases between them. In DNA, the CDR3 is TGTGCCAGCAGTTTTTTTGGGACAAACTATGGCTACACCTTC. It yields the protein CASSFFGTNYGYTF.

This clone was recorded only once. The chain is built from TRBV3-1 (or the pseudogene TRBV3-2) and TRBJ1-2; no reliable D call. V lost 0 bases to trimming and J lost 7 bases, with 3 bases between them. The germline V gene has CDR1 LGHDT and CDR2 YNNKEL (reference sequence). This CDR3 is 11 amino acids long. Here the CDR3 DNA reads TGTGCCAGCAGCCAAGACGGTGGCTACACCTTC. Residues: CASSQDGGYTF.

This chain links TRBV28 with TRBJ2-4, with 9 bases identical to TRBD2. The CDR3 sequence is 16 residues long. The germline V gene has CDR1 MDHEN and CDR2 SYDVKM. Trimming took 2 bases from V and 0 from J; bases not matched to a gene: 2. CDR3 sequence (DNA): TGTGCCAGCAGTTTAGCGGGAGGGATAGCCAAAAACATTCAGTACTTC. Its protein is CASSLAGGIAKNIQYF.

This sequence joins TRBV7-2 and TRBJ2-3; tentative D call: TRBD1 (5 bases). CDR3 length: 13 residues. Germline V gives CDR1 SGHTA, CDR2 FQGNSA. V was trimmed by 2 bases and J by 5 bases, leaving 8 bases between them. Here the CDR3 reads CASSLFRVDTQYF. For the CDR3, the DNA is TGTGCCAGCAGCTTATTCAGGGTAGATACGCAGTATTTT.